Presented here are 13 T cell receptor beta chains from one specimen sequenced in a study of graft-versus-host responses after intestinal transplantation. The antigens for these receptors are not known. Profiling relied on immunoSEQ multiplex PCR, and the TCRdb table lists in-frame clones only, not all of them. This table has about 100,000 clones, approximately 88% appearing once. The sample consisted of unstimulated CD4+ T cells sorted from spleen or lymph node cells, taken before transplant. The receptors shown here come from a human donor who was the organ donor for an intestinal transplant.

The chain recombines TRBV2 with TRBJ1-5; tentatively, D is TRBD1 (6 bases). CDR3 size: 14 residues. Germline CDR1 is SNHLY and CDR2 is FYNNEI. The germline V and J ends were trimmed by 1 base and 2 bases, with 6 bases remaining between them. CDR3 sequence (DNA): TGTGCCAGCAGTGAAGACAGGGGCAATCAGCCCCAGCATTTT. Encoded protein: CASSEDRGNQPQHF.

This sequence joins TRBV5-5 and TRBJ2-7; D tentatively fits TRBD1 or TRBD2 (5 bases each). Germline assignment: CDR1 SGHKS and CDR2 YYEKEE (reference sequence). The CDR3 totals 15 residues. Trimming left V 4 bases short and J 0 bases short, with 14 bases between. CDR3 nucleotides: TGTGCCAGCAGCCACTCCGCAGGGACCTCCTACGAGCAGTACTTC. Encoded protein: CASSHSAGTSYEQYF.

The gene calls are TRBV18 and TRBJ1-1; 7 bases are shared with TRBD1. Germline V lookup: CDR1 KGHSH, CDR2 LQKENI. The CDR3 contains 13 residues. After removal of 4 bases from V and 8 bases from J, the junction contained 7 bases not matched to a gene. The CDR3 loop reads CASSLRQGWEAFF. The CDR3 DNA is TGTGCCAGCTCACTTAGACAGGGTTGGGAAGCTTTCTTT.

This rearrangement joins TRBV7-9 to TRBJ2-1, with a weak D call TRBD2 (5 bases). V lost 4 bases to trimming and J lost 3 bases, with 19 bases between them. This CDR3 spans 17 amino acids. CDR1 and CDR2 from the germline V gene are SEHNR and FQNEAQ (reference sequence). Here the CDR3 DNA reads TGTGCCAGCAGCTCACCCAGAACTAGGAGCTTCTACAATGAGCAGTTCTTC. Translated, it gives CASSSPRTRSFYNEQFF.

This clone was found a few times. The rearrangement joins TRBV14 to TRBJ2-3; TRBD1 aligns across 8 bases. Germline V gene sequence: CDR1 SGHDN, CDR2 FVKESK. The CDR3 contains 14 residues. The junction had 2 bases not matched to a gene; V was cut back by 3 bases and J by 3 bases. The CDR3 DNA follows: TGTGCCAGCAGCCAGGGACAGGAAACAGATACGCAGTATTTT. It is translated as CASSQGQETDTQYF.

The V gene is TRBV9, the J gene TRBJ2-3, with 12 bases fitting TRBD2. Germline V gene lookup returns CDR1 SGDLS and CDR2 YYNGEE. The CDR3 is 16 amino acids. V shed 3 bases, J shed 4 bases, and the junction held 6 bases outside the gene matches. CDR3: CASSAGLAGYSDTQYF. In nucleotides, the CDR3 is TGTGCCAGCAGCGCAGGACTAGCGGGGTACTCAGATACGCAGTATTTT. Combining the CDR3 with reference TRBV9 and TRBJ2-3 gives the whole variable domain DSGVTQTPKHLITATGQRVTLRCSPRSGDLSVYWYQQSLDQGLQFLIQYYNGEERAKGNILERFSAQQFPDLHSELNLSSLELGDSALYFCASSAGLAGYSDTQYFGPGTRLTVL.

This chain links TRBV5-1 with TRBJ1-2; no reliable D call. V lost 7 bases and J 0 bases, leaving 13 bases between the germline ends. Germline V gene sequence: CDR1 SGHRS, CDR2 YFSETQ. The CDR3 runs to 14 residues. The CDR3 loop is CASSDLPANYGYTF. CDR3 coding DNA: TGCGCCAGCTCCGACCTCCCAGCTAACTATGGCTACACCTTC.

In the case of this clone: The germline gene is not matched at one end of the junction; a read error may be the cause. The chain uses TRBV7-7 and TRBJ2-5, with TRBD2 as a possible D gene (6 bases). CDR3 length: 13 amino acids. Germline CDR1 SSHAT, CDR2 FNYEAQ (reference sequence). The CDR3 nucleotides read TGTGCTAGCAGCTGGGGGGACCAAGAGACCCAGTACTTC. This sequence encodes CASSWGDQETQYF.

In regard to this clone: This same CDR3 is encoded by further DNA sequences in the sample. V is TRBV2 and J is TRBJ1-5, with D maybe TRBD1 (5 bases). V was cut by 6 bases and J by 2 bases, with 11 bases left in between. This CDR3 has 14 amino acids. Germline V gene lookup returns CDR1 SNHLY and CDR2 FYNNEI. The CDR3 bases are TGTGCCAGCAGAGACGACAGAGGCAATCAGCCCCAGCATTTT. It yields the protein CASRDDRGNQPQHF. Full variable domain (missing parts from reference TRBV2 and TRBJ1-5): EPEVTQTPSHQVTQMGQEVILRCVPISNHLYFYWYRQILGQKVEFLVSFYNNEISEKSEIFDDQFSVERPDGSNFTLKIRSTKLEDSAMYFCASRDDRGNQPQHFGDGTRLSIL.

The chain joins TRBV10-3 to TRBJ2-5; D perhaps matches TRBD1 (6 bases). Trimming cost V 2 bases and J 5 bases, with 9 bases left between them. CDR1 is ENHRY and CDR2 is SYGVKD in the germline V gene. The CDR3 runs 13 residues. In nucleotides, the CDR3 is TGTGCCATCAGTGAGCAGGGGACGGAGACCCAGTACTTC. This encodes CAISEQGTETQYF.

This clone was counted only a few times. DNA of the CDR3: TGTGCCAGCAGTGTACAGGATGAGGGTGATGAAGCTTTCTTT. Protein product: CASSVQDEGDEAFF. This rearrangement joins TRBV6-4 to TRBJ1-1, with D possibly matching TRBD1 (5 bases). V was trimmed by 4 bases and J by 7 bases, leaving 16 bases between them. CDR1 and CDR2 from the germline V gene are MRHNA and SNTAGT. The CDR3 covers 14 residues.

This clone was detected only a few times. This chain connects TRBV5-1 to TRBJ2-6; 10 bases map to TRBD2. The CDR3 has 20 amino acids. The germline V gene has CDR1 SGHRS and CDR2 YFSETQ. V shed 6 bases and J 2 bases; nucleotides not matched to a gene: 17. CDR3 DNA sequence: TGCGCCAGCAACCTCCTTGGAGCGGGGGGGCCGTCAGCTGGGGCCAACGTCCTGACTTTC. Translation gives CASNLLGAGGPSAGANVLTF.

V is TRBV5-4 and J is TRBJ2-5; D unresolved. Trimming shortened V by 7 bases and J by 7 bases, and 20 bases separated the two germline ends. The CDR3 runs 14 residues. Germline V gene data show CDR1 as SGHNT and CDR2 as YYREEE (reference sequence). CDR3 nucleotides: TGTGCCAGCTCCTATATGGTGGGCCCACCGACCCAGTACTTC. Translating gives CASSYMVGPPTQYF.